Listed below are T cell receptor beta chains from one sample, sequenced in a study of CD8 T cells in ankylosing spondylitis. TCRdb processed the 5' RACE reads anew with MiXCR; each CDR3 protein has one entry. This sample has 200,000 to 250,000 distinct CDR3 sequences, with roughly 10% found just once. The sequencing input was blood, either unsorted or a sorted T cell fraction (not recorded which). All receptors come from a male donor with ankylosing spondylitis or in good health (not recorded which). Each CDR3 is given with its conserved first and last residue. A D gene is named only where the DNA matches it firmly. Expanded clones get a size class; other rows say once, few or many, or leave the size out.

v_gene	abundance	d_gene	j_gene	CDR3aa	CDR3nt
TRBV29-1	few	NA	TRBJ2-3	CSVFTGYTDTQYF	TGCAGCGTGTTCACAGGGTACACAGATACGCAGTATTTT
TRBV5-1	NA	TRBD1	TRBJ2-7	CASSFGPGQDIEQYF	TGCGCCAGCAGCTTTGGCCCGGGACAGGACATAGAGCAGTACTTC
TRBV15	many	TRBD1	TRBJ2-2	CATSAQGRKNTGELFF	TGTGCCACCAGCGCACAGGGGCGGAAGAACACCGGGGAGCTGTTTTTT
TRBV27	few	NA	TRBJ1-6	CASSLREASPLHF	TGTGCCAGCAGTTTGAGGGAAGCGTCACCCCTCCACTTT
TRBV6-2/TRBV6-3	NA	NA	TRBJ1-1	CASSYSNRVIPEAFF	TGTGCCAGCAGTTACTCGAACAGGGTCATTCCTGAAGCTTTCTTT
TRBV29-1	many	TRBD1	TRBJ2-3	CSGGAYRGTQYF	TGCAGCGGTGGGGCGTACAGGGGTACGCAGTATTTT
TRBV5-1	many	TRBD2	TRBJ2-1	CASSTGTSGGAGNEQFF	TGCGCCAGCAGCACCGGGACTAGCGGGGGGGCCGGTAATGAGCAGTTCTTC
TRBV4-1	many	TRBD1	TRBJ2-2	CASSQVGTGTGELFF	TGCGCCAGCAGCCAAGTCGGGACAGGCACCGGGGAGCTGTTTTTT
TRBV29-1	few	TRBD2	TRBJ2-3	CSVEGSGKGTDTQYF	TGCAGCGTTGAGGGTAGCGGGAAGGGCACAGATACGCAGTATTTT
TRBV7-2	many	NA	TRBJ2-3	CASSLDAGDTQYF	TGTGCCAGCAGCTTAGATGCCGGAGATACGCAGTATTTT
TRBV18	NA	NA	TRBJ1-2	CASSPVRIANYGYTF	TGTGCCAGCTCACCTGTCCGGATAGCTAACTATGGCTACACCTTC
TRBV7-9	NA	NA	TRBJ2-1	CASSPHPDSYNEQFF	TGTGCCAGCAGCCCACATCCTGATTCCTACAATGAGCAGTTCTTC
TRBV5-1	many	TRBD1	TRBJ1-5	CASSTTGSSNQPQHF	TGCGCCAGCAGCACGACAGGGTCTTCAAATCAGCCCCAGCATTTT
TRBV12-3/TRBV12-4	many	TRBD1	TRBJ1-5	CASSVGQGVHQPQHF	TGTGCCAGCAGTGTGGGACAGGGAGTACATCAGCCCCAGCATTTT
TRBV21-1	few	NA	TRBJ2-7	CASSTRERGMLTYEQYF	TGTGCCAGCAGCACGAGAGAGCGGGGGATGCTAACCTACGAGCAGTACTTC
TRBV5-1	many	TRBD1	TRBJ2-2	CASSLSTGFTGELFF	TGCGCCAGCAGCCTCTCGACAGGGTTCACCGGGGAGCTGTTTTTT
TRBV20-1	few	TRBD2	TRBJ2-7	CSARGLWTSAYSYEQYF	TGCAGTGCTAGAGGCCTTTGGACTAGCGCCTACTCCTACGAGCAGTACTTC
TRBV18	few	NA	TRBJ1-5	CASSQNSGTNYQPQHF	TGTGCCAGCTCACAGAATTCCGGGACCAACTATCAGCCCCAGCATTTT
TRBV20-1	many	TRBD2	TRBJ2-3	CSARNGGRASNTQYF	TGCAGTGCTAGAAACGGCGGGAGGGCCTCGAATACGCAGTATTTT
TRBV12-3/TRBV12-4	many	NA	TRBJ2-4	CASSLDSYNIQYF	TGTGCCAGCAGTTTAGACAGCTACAACATTCAGTACTTC
TRBV20-1	many	TRBD1	TRBJ2-4	CSAFGQGALNIQYF	TGCAGTGCATTCGGACAGGGGGCTCTTAACATTCAGTACTTC
TRBV3-1	many	NA	TRBJ2-2	CASSQMRVSTGELFF	TGTGCCAGCAGCCAGATGAGGGTTTCCACCGGGGAGCTGTTTTTT
TRBV5-1	many	TRBD2	TRBJ2-1	CASSFQFLAGVDEQFF	TGCGCCAGCAGCTTTCAGTTTTTAGCGGGAGTGGATGAGCAGTTCTTC
TRBV12-3/TRBV12-4	many	TRBD2	TRBJ2-5	CASSPMTSGSRETQYF	TGTGCCAGCAGTCCGATGACTAGCGGGAGCAGAGAGACCCAGTACTTC
TRBV7-2	few	NA	TRBJ2-3	CASSLAGWADTQYF	TGTGCCAGCAGCTTAGCGGGTTGGGCAGATACGCAGTATTTT
TRBV7-7	many	TRBD2	TRBJ2-5	CASSRGREETQYF	TGTGCCAGCTCGCGGGGGAGAGAAGAGACCCAGTACTTC
TRBV5-1	few	NA	TRBJ2-3	CASSFRGRTDTQYF	TGCGCCAGCAGCTTCCGGGGGCGGACAGATACGCAGTATTTT
TRBV6-1	many	NA	TRBJ1-2	CASSEILGVGYTF	TGTGCCAGCAGTGAAATACTGGGGGTCGGCTACACCTTC